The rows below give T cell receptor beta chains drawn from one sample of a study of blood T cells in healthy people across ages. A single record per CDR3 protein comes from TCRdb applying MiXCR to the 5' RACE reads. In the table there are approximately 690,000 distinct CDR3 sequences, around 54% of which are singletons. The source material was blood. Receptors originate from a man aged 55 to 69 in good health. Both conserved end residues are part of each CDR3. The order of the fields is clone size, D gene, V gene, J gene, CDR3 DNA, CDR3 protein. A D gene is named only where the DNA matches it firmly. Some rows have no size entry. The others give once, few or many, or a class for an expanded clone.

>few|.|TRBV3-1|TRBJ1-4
TGTGCCAGCAGCCAAGTTACGGGGGGCGAAAAACTGTTTTTT
CASSQVTGGEKLFF
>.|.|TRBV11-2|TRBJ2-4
TGTGCCAGCAGCCCCACAGCATTAGCGTTATACGAGTACTTC
CASSPTALALYEYF
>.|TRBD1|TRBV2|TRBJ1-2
TGTGCCAGCAGCGCTACAGGGGGCAACTATGGCTACACCTTC
CASSATGGNYGYTF
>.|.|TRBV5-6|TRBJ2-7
TGTGCCAGCAGCTTGGGGCAACAGGGCTACGAGCAGTACTTC
CASSLGQQGYEQYF
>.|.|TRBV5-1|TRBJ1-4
TGCGCCAGCAGCCCCGGGGGTCGCTCGAAACGGGAAAAACTGTTTTTT
CASSPGGRSKREKLFF
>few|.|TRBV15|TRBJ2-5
TGTGCCACCCAAAGGGGGTCGGCAGAGACCCAGTACTTC
CATQRGSAETQYF
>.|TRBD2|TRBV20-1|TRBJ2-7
TGCAGTGCTAGAGGGCGCGGGACTAACCGCGAGCAGTACTTC
CSARGRGTNREQYF
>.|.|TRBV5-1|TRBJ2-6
TGCGCCAGCAGCTTGGTGGATAGTGGAGGGCCTGGGGCCAACGTCCTGACTTTC
CASSLVDSGGPGANVLTF
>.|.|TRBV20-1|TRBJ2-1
TGCAGTGCTAGTGGCAGGGAGACCTACAATGAGCAGTTCTTC
CSASGRETYNEQFF
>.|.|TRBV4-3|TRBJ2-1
TGCGCCAGCAGCCCGCCGGGGGGCGATGAGCAGTTCTTC
CASSPPGGDEQFF
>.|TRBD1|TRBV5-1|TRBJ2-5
TGCGCCAGCAGCCACAGGGGAGAGACCCAGTACTTC
CASSHRGETQYF
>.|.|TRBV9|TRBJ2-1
TGTGCCAGCAGCATTGGACACATAGACTACAATGAGCAGTTCTTC
CASSIGHIDYNEQFF
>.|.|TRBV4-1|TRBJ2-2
TGCGCCAGCAGCTCCTTCGAAGGGGCCGACACCGGGGAGCTGTTTTTT
CASSSFEGADTGELFF
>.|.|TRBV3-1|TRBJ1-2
TGTGCCAGCAGCCAAGGACACCTCAACTATGGCTACACCTTC
CASSQGHLNYGYTF
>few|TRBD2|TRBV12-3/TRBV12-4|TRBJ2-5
TGTGCCAGCAGCGGGGGGGATACGGAGACCCAGTACTTC
CASSGGDTETQYF
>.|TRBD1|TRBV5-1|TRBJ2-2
TGCGCCAGCAGCTTCGAGGCAGGGGGAGCCGGGGAGCTGTTTTTT
CASSFEAGGAGELFF
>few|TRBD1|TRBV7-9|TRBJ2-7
TGTGCCAGCAGCTCGACAGGGGCGGGCGAGCAGTACTTC
CASSSTGAGEQYF
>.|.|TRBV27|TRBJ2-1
TGTGCCAGCAGCCCCCGGCGGACAGCGCTGAATGAGCAGTTCTTC
CASSPRRTALNEQFF
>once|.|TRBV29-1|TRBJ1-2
TGCAGCGTTGATTGGGGGGGAAATGACTATGGCTACACCTTC
CSVDWGGNDYGYTF
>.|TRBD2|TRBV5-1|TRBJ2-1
TGCGCCAGCAGCCCGGGAGCGGGGGGGCGCAATGAGCAGTTCTTC
CASSPGAGGRNEQFF
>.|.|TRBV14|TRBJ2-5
TGTGCCAGCAGCCCGAGATGGCGGGCGAGGCAAGAGACCCAGTACTTC
CASSPRWRARQETQYF
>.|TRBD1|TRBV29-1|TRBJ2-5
TGCAGCGTTGGAGCCCGGACAGGGATCGGAGAGACCCAGTACTTC
CSVGARTGIGETQYF
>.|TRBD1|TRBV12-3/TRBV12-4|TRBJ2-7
TGTGCCAACAGTCTGGGACAGGGGGCCCACGAGCAGTACTTC
CANSLGQGAHEQYF
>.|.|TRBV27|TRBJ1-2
TGTGCCAGCAGTTTACGAGGAGGAAATGATGGCTACACCTTC
CASSLRGGNDGYTF
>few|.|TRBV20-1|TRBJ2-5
TGCAGTGCGGATGCGAGGGGTACCCAGTACTTC
CSADARGTQYF
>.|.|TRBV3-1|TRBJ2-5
TGTGCCAGCAGCCAAGGAAGGCATTGGAGAGGGACCCAGTACTTC
CASSQGRHWRGTQYF
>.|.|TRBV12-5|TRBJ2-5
TGTGCTAGCGGTTTGGATGCTTCGGGGACCCAGTACTTC
CASGLDASGTQYF
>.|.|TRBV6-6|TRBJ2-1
TGTGCCAGCAGTTACTCAACTAGCAATGAGCAGTTCTTC
CASSYSTSNEQFF
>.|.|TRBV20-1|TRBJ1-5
TGCAGTGCCCGGGGCAGGGACGAACAGCCCCAGCATTTT
CSARGRDEQPQHF
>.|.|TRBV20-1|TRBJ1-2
TGCAGTGCTAGGGTGGCAGCCTATGGCTACACCTTC
CSARVAAYGYTF
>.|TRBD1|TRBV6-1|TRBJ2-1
TGTGCCAGCAGCGCCGGGACAGGGTTCGATGAGCAGTTCTTC
CASSAGTGFDEQFF
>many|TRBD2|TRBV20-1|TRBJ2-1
TGCAGTGCTAATAGCGGGGGGACTTACAATGAGCAGTTCTTC
CSANSGGTYNEQFF
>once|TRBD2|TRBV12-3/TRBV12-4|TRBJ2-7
TGTGCCAGCAGCCCGCCCGGGCTAGCGGGGAACTACGAGCAGTACTTC
CASSPPGLAGNYEQYF
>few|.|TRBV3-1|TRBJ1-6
TGTGCCAGCAGCCAAGGACAGGACAATTCACCCCTCCACTTT
CASSQGQDNSPLHF
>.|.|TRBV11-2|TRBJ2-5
TGTGCCAGCAGCTTAGATGAGCGGTCAGCTCAAGAGACCCAGTACTTC
CASSLDERSAQETQYF
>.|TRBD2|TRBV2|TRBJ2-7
TGTGCCAGCAGTGAGGGACTAGCGGGGGTCGAGCAGTACTTC
CASSEGLAGVEQYF
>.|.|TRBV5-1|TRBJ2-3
TGCGCCAGCAGCTTGGCCTCAATCCCCCAAACGGGGAGAAGGACAGATACGCAGTATTTT
CASSLASIPQTGRRTDTQYF
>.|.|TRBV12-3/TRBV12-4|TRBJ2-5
TGTACCAGCAGTTTATTCCTAGGGGCGGGGGAGACCCAGTACTTC
CTSSLFLGAGETQYF
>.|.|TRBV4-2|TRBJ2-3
TGTGCCAGCAGCCAAGATATTCCGGCTGCAGATACGCAGTATTTT
CASSQDIPAADTQYF
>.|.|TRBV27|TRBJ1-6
TGTGCCAGCAGTTTACTCCAGGTCAATTCACCCCTCCACTTT
CASSLLQVNSPLHF
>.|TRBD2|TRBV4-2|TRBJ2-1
TGTGCCAGCAGCCAAGTAGCGGGGAGCTCCTACAATGAGCAGTTCTTC
CASSQVAGSSYNEQFF
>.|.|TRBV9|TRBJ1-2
TGTGCCAGCAGCGTCCGTCCAGACAGACCCTATGGCTACACCTTC
CASSVRPDRPYGYTF
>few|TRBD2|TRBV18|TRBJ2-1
TGTGCCAGCTCACCGACTGGGACTAGCGGGGGCCACAATGAGCAGTTCTTC
CASSPTGTSGGHNEQFF
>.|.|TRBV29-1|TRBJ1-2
TGCAGCGCTAGTGTTGAACAGGGTGGCTACACCTTC
CSASVEQGGYTF
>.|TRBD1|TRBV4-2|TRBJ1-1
TGTGCCAGCAGTCCCAATGACAGGGGGCCGAACACTGAAGCTTTCTTT
CASSPNDRGPNTEAFF
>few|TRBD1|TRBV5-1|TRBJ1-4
TGCGCCAGCGGCAATACAGGGGCCGGTAATGAAAAACTGTTTTTT
CASGNTGAGNEKLFF
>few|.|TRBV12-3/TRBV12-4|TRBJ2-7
TGTGCCAGCAGTCCCCCGCGGGCAGGGAATCGGCCCTACGAGCAGTACTTC
CASSPPRAGNRPYEQYF
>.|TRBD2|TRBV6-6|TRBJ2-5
TGTGCCAGCAGTAGAGCGGGGGGGATAGAGACCCAGTACTTC
CASSRAGGIETQYF
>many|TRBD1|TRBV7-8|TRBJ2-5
TGTGCCAGCAGCTCAGGGGGCTCGGGGACCCAGTACTTC
CASSSGGSGTQYF
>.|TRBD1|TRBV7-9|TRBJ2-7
TGTGCCAGCAGCTCAGGCGACAGGGGTAGCGAGCAGTACTTC
CASSSGDRGSEQYF